Below are 23 T cell receptor beta chains sequenced from a single sample in a study of T cell responses to AZD1222 COVID-19 vaccine. Assay: immunoSEQ multiplex PCR; the TCRdb copy retains only in-frame clones and omits some. The repertoire includes roughly 67,000 clones, over 60% of them detected once, and roughly 12% sits in the top ten. Sequencing used peripheral blood, obtained on day 0 of AZD1222 vaccination. Receptors originate from an adult in good health.

The chain is built from TRBV5-4 and TRBJ2-2, with TRBD1 identical over 7 bases. Germline CDR1 and CDR2: SGHNT and YYREEE (reference sequence). The CDR3 is 14 amino acids. Trimming removed 3 bases from V and 4 bases from J; junction bases left unmatched: 3. In nucleotides, the CDR3 is TGTGCCAGCAGCTCGACAGGGCGCACCGGGGAGCTGTTTTTT. It translates to CASSSTGRTGELFF.

This chain connects TRBV19 to TRBJ1-5, with 9 bases identical to TRBD1. Germline V lookup: CDR1 LNHDA, CDR2 SQIVND (reference sequence). The CDR3 loop spans 17 amino acids. The V gene end was trimmed by 5 bases and the J gene end by 6 bases; junction bases not matched to a gene: 14. The CDR3 DNA sequence: TGTGCCAGTAGTCCAGGACAGGGGAGGGTGCAGCGTCAGCCCCAGCATTTT. Its protein is CASSPGQGRVQRQPQHF.

This clone was observed once. This chain uses TRBV6-5 with TRBJ2-2; possible D gene TRBD1, 7 bases. The length of the CDR3 is 15 residues. From germline, CDR1 is MNHEY and CDR2 SVGAGI. V was shortened by 2 bases and J by 6 bases, with 13 bases between the two germline ends. The CDR3 nucleotides read TGTGCCAGCAGTTACGTGGGCAGGGGGGCCGGGGAGCTGTTTTTT. This gives the protein CASSYVGRGAGELFF.

In this sample, this clone turned up once. This rearrangement joins TRBV9 to TRBJ1-4, with D possibly TRBD1 on 5 matching bases. Between the trimmed V and J ends, which lost 3 bases and 7 bases, there was a span of 7 bases. Per the germline V gene, CDR1 is SGDLS and CDR2 is YYNGEE. The CDR3 contains 12 residues. CDR3 sequence: CASSAQGEKLFF. The CDR3 nucleotides read TGTGCCAGCAGCGCCCAGGGTGAAAAACTGTTTTTT.

The chain is built from TRBV6-2 or TRBV6-3 and TRBJ2-1; 15 nucleotides agree with TRBD2. Germline lookup yields CDR1 MNHEY and CDR2 SVGEGT. This CDR3 has 20 residues. Trimming at V came to 0 bases and at J to 2 bases, leaving 8 bases not matched to a gene. In nucleotides, the CDR3 is TGTGCCAGCAGTTACTCCCCGGGACTAGCGGGGGGACCCGCCTACAATGAGCAGTTCTTC. As protein: CASSYSPGLAGGPAYNEQFF.

The V call is TRBV27, the J call TRBJ2-1; possible D gene TRBD2, 5 bases. Trimming removed 3 bases at V and 9 bases at J, with 15 bases between. The CDR3 consists of 14 residues. Germline values: CDR1 MNHEY, CDR2 SMNVEV (reference sequence). This chain's CDR3 is CASSFLGLAVEQFF. CDR3 DNA: TGTGCCAGCAGTTTTTTAGGCCTAGCAGTTGAGCAGTTCTTC.

V is TRBV7-3 and J is TRBJ1-1, with a weak D call TRBD1 (5 bases). The V and J ends lost 3 bases and 1 base respectively, with 6 bases between them. Germline V gene sequence: CDR1 SGHTA, CDR2 FQGTGA. CDR3 length equals 13 residues. CDR3 protein: CASSFGGNTEAFF. In nucleotides, the CDR3 is TGTGCCAGCAGCTTCGGGGGGAACACTGAAGCTTTCTTT.

The chain is built from TRBV27 and TRBJ1-4; D remains unclear. The germline CDR1 and CDR2 sequences are MNHEY and SMNVEV (reference sequence). This CDR3 spans 16 amino acids. Trimming removed 5 bases from V and 5 bases from J, with 18 bases in between. The CDR3 DNA follows: TGTGCCAGCAGTACCCTCCCGGCCGGGTCGAATGAAAAACTGTTTTTT. Its protein is CASSTLPAGSNEKLFF.

J is TRBJ2-7 and V is TRBV11-2; 14 nucleotides match TRBD2. The CDR3 has 15 residues. CDR1 and CDR2 from the germline V gene are SGHAT and FQNNGV. V lost 5 bases and J lost 5; bases outside the gene matches: 5. The CDR3 loop reads CASSLGTSGGNEQYF. CDR3 bases: TGTGCCAGCAGCCTAGGGACTAGCGGGGGTAACGAGCAGTACTTC.

The V gene is TRBV10-3, the J gene TRBJ2-3; D gene unclear. The length of the CDR3 is 14 residues. Germline values: CDR1 ENHRY, CDR2 SYGVKD. Trimming stripped 0 bases from V and 6 bases from J, with 10 bases between. CDR3: CAISESEVGDTQYF. The CDR3, as DNA: TGTGCCATCAGTGAGTCAGAGGTAGGGGATACGCAGTATTTT.

V gene TRBV10-2 combines with J gene TRBJ2-3, with D perhaps matching TRBD2 (5 bases). Germline loops: CDR1 WSHSY, CDR2 SAAADI. This CDR3 is 14 amino acids long. V dropped 4 bases and J dropped 1 base, with 9 bases sitting between them. CDR3 protein: CASSAGVGTDTQYF. The CDR3 nucleotides are TGCGCCAGCAGTGCCGGGGTTGGCACAGATACGCAGTATTTT.

The V and J genes are TRBV6-2 or TRBV6-3 and TRBJ1-1, with D perhaps matching TRBD1 (6 bases). The germline V and J ends were trimmed by 2 bases and 1 base, with 8 bases remaining between them. Germline assignment: CDR1 MNHEY and CDR2 SVGEGT. The CDR3 is made up of 14 amino acids. CDR3 DNA sequence: TGTGCCAGCAGTTACGGGACAAAGAACACTGAAGCTTTCTTT. Translated, it gives CASSYGTKNTEAFF.

This clone was counted a few times. The J gene is TRBJ1-4, the V gene TRBV6-4, with D possibly matching TRBD1 (5 bases). The germline gives CDR1 MRHNA, CDR2 SNTAGT. V was trimmed by 8 bases and J by 8 bases, leaving 21 bases between them. The CDR3 extends over 15 amino acids. In DNA form, the CDR3 reads TGTGCCAGCTCCTTCACGGGGGGTTACGGAGAAAAACTGTTTTTT. This gives the protein CASSFTGGYGEKLFF.

This clone appeared a single time. This chain links TRBV30 with TRBJ1-2; 9 bases line up with TRBD1. CDR3 length equals 11 residues. V lost 3 bases to trimming and J lost 11 bases; unmatched junction nucleotides: 4. Looked up from germline, CDR1 is GTSNPN and CDR2 is SVGIG (reference sequence). The CDR3 nucleotides read TGTGCCTGGAGGGGGACAGGGAAGTACACCTTC. Its translation is CAWRGTGKYTF.

The chain links TRBV5-1 to TRBJ1-2, with a possible D match to TRBD1 (5 bases). Germline V gene data show CDR1 as SGHRS and CDR2 as YFSETQ. V lost 6 bases, J lost 3 bases, and 18 bases lay in between. CDR3 length equals 15 residues. This chain's CDR3 is CASTLGGWGDYGYTF. As DNA, the CDR3 is TGCGCCAGCACCCTGGGGGGATGGGGTGACTATGGCTACACCTTC.

The V call is TRBV21-1, the J call TRBJ1-5; TRBD1, the D gene given by the table, was not confirmed from the DNA. TRBV21-1 is given as a pseudogene. The length of the CDR3 is 16 residues. CDR3 bases: TGTGCCAGCAGCAAAGGGTGCCCAGGGGCTAATCAGCCCCAGCATTTT. This sequence encodes CASSKGCPGANQPQHF.

V gene TRBV3-1 (or the pseudogene TRBV3-2) combines with J gene TRBJ1-4; unclear D gene. Germline CDR1 is LGHDT and CDR2 is YNNKEL (reference sequence). The CDR3 consists of 15 residues. Trimming stripped 6 bases from V and 2 bases from J, with 13 bases between. Here the CDR3 DNA reads TGTGCCAGCAGGGGTCCACCCGTTACTAATGAAAAACTGTTTTTT. It yields the protein CASRGPPVTNEKLFF.

The CDR3, as DNA: TGTGCCAGCAGCTCACAGGAGGGCCTGGGGTACGAGCAGTACTTC. Protein: CASSSQEGLGYEQYF. The V gene is TRBV2, the J gene TRBJ2-7; the D gene is possibly TRBD2 (6 bases). CDR3 length equals 15 residues. The V end lost 6 bases, the J end lost 4 bases, and 19 bases lay between the germline ends. CDR1 SNHLY and CDR2 FYNNEI come from the germline V gene.

This clone was counted a single time. J is TRBJ1-2 and V is TRBV5-1; D remains ambiguous. Germline V gives CDR1 SGHRS, CDR2 YFSETQ. This CDR3 region has 13 residues. V gave up 0 bases and J gave up 10 bases, with 13 bases separating them. CDR3: CASSLGADLDYTF. DNA of the CDR3: TGCGCCAGCAGCTTGGGGGCGGACTTGGACTACACCTTC.

The chain has TRBV6-5 and TRBJ2-3; 7 bases agree with TRBD1. V was pared by 6 bases and J by 0 bases, with 6 bases of the junction left unmatched. The CDR3 is made up of 15 amino acids. Germline V lookup: CDR1 MNHEY, CDR2 SVGAGI. The CDR3 spells CASRRDSPSTDTQYF. The CDR3, as DNA: TGTGCCAGCAGGAGGGACAGCCCTAGCACAGATACGCAGTATTTT.

In DNA, the CDR3 is TGTGCCAGCAGACCGGACAGACTCCAAGAGACCCAGTACTTC. It encodes CASRPDRLQETQYF. V gene TRBV27 combines with J gene TRBJ2-5, with a weak D call TRBD1 (6 bases). V was trimmed by 6 bases and J by 1 base, leaving 12 bases between them. This CDR3 comprises 14 residues. Germline CDR1 and CDR2: MNHEY and SMNVEV (reference sequence).

The chain employs TRBV10-3 and TRBJ1-5, with a weak D call TRBD1 (5 bases). V lost 0 bases to trimming and J lost 6 bases, with 12 bases between them. This CDR3 region has 15 residues. Germline assignment: CDR1 ENHRY and CDR2 SYGVKD. The chain's CDR3 is CAISESAGIGQPQHF. The CDR3 DNA sequence: TGTGCCATCAGTGAGTCGGCAGGGATCGGTCAGCCCCAGCATTTT.

This clone was detected only a few times. The J gene is TRBJ1-2, the V gene TRBV5-5, with unresolved D. The CDR3 spans 11 residues. The germline V and J ends were trimmed by 4 bases and 2 bases, with 3 bases remaining between them. CDR1 is SGHKS and CDR2 is YYEKEE in the germline V gene (reference sequence). The DNA of the CDR3 is TGTGCCAGCAGCCCCAACTATGGCTACACCTTC. This codes for CASSPNYGYTF.